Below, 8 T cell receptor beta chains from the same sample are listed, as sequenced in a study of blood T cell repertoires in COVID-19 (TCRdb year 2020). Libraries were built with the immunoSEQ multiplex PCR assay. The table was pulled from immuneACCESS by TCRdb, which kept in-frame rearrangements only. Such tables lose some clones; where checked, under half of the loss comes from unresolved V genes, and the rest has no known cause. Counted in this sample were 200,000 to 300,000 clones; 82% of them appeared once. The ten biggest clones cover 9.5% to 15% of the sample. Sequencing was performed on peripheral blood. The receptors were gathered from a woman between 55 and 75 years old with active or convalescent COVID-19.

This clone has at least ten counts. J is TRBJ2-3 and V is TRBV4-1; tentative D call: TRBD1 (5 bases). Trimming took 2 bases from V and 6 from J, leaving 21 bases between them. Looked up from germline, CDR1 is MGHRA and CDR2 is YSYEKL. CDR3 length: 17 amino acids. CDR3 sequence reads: CASSQLDLSFRGDTQYF. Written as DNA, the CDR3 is TGCGCCAGCAGCCAACTGGACCTTTCTTTTAGGGGTGATACGCAGTATTTT.

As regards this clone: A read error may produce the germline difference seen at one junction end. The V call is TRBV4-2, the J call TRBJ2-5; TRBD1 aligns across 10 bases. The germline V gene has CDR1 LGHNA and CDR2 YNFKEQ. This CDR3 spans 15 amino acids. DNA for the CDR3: TGTGCCAGCAGTCAAGACAGGGGGCCAGGGGAGACCCAGTACTTC. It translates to CASSQDRGPGETQYF.

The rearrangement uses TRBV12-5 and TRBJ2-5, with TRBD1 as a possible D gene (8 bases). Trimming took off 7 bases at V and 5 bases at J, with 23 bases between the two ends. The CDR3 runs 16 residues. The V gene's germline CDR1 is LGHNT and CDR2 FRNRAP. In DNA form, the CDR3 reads TGTGCTAGTGCCCCGGGGGGCAGGGGGCTGTTGGAGACCCAGTACTTC. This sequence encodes CASAPGGRGLLETQYF.

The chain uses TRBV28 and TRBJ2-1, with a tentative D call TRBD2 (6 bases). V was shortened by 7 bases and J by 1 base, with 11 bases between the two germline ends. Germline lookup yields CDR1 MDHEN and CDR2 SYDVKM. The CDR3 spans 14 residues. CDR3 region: CASIIGGSYNEQFF. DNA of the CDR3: TGTGCCAGCATCATTGGGGGGTCCTACAATGAGCAGTTCTTC.

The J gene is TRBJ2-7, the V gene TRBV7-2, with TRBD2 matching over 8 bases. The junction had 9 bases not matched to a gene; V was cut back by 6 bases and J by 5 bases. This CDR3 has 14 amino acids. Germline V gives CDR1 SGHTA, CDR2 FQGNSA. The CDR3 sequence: CASRGRGGRNEQYF. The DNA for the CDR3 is TGTGCCAGCAGGGGGCGCGGGGGGAGGAACGAGCAGTACTTC.

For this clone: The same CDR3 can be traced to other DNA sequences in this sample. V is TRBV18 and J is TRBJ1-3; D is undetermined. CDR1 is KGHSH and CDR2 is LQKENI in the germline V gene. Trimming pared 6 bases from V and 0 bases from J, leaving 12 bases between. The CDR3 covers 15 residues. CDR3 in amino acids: CASSPSSSSGNTIYF. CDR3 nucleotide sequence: TGTGCCAGCTCCCCCTCATCCAGCTCTGGAAACACCATATATTTT.

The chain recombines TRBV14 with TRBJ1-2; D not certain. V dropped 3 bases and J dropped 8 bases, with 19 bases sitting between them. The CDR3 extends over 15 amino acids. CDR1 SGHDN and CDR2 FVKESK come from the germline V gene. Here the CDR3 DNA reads TGTGCCAGCAGCCAGACTACGGGGAGGGTGGCCGGCTACACCTTC. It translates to CASSQTTGRVAGYTF.

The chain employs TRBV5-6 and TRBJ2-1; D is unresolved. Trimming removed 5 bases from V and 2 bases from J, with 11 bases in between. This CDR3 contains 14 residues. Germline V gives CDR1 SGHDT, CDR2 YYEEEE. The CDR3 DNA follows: TGTGCCAGCAGGAGAAGTCACCCCTACAATGAGCAGTTCTTC. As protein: CASRRSHPYNEQFF.